The rows below give T cell receptor beta chains drawn from one sample of a study of shared clonotypes between healthy human individuals. TCRdb keeps only in-frame clones here, not all; method: immunoSEQ multiplex PCR. The table records roughly 2.2 million clones, 90% to 95% of them present only once. Sequencing was carried out using naive CD4+ T cells from PBMCs. The receptors were gathered from a man aged 18 to 30 in good health. Some clones in this sample may be carry-over from other donors' samples. Each CDR3 is given with its conserved first and last residue. The order of the fields is D gene, J gene, V gene, clone size, CDR3 DNA, CDR3 protein. A D gene is named only where the DNA matches it firmly. Only part of the rows carry a size: once, few, many, or a class if the clone is expanded.

>TRBD1|TRBJ2-3|TRBV28|.
TGTGCCAGCAGTCCGACAGGGGGCGCGAATACGCAGTATTTT
CASSPTGGANTQYF
>.|TRBJ2-1|TRBV5-1|once
TGCGCCAGCAGCTCCGGGACTTCCTACAATGAGCAGTTCTTC
CASSSGTSYNEQFF
>TRBD2|TRBJ2-2|TRBV5-1|once
TGCGCCAGCAGCAAACTAGCGGCTGACACCGGGGAGCTGTTTTTT
CASSKLAADTGELFF
>.|TRBJ1-2|TRBV5-6|.
TGTGCCAGCAACACCCTTAGACTGCTTAACTATGGCTACACCTTC
CASNTLRLLNYGYTF
>TRBD2|TRBJ2-7|TRBV28|.
TGTGCCAGCAGTTCCCCGGGGGGGGAAGAGCAGTACTTC
CASSSPGGEEQYF
>TRBD1|TRBJ2-1|TRBV5-4|once
TGTGCCAGCAGCCAGACAGGGACCTACAATGAGCAGTTCTTC
CASSQTGTYNEQFF
>.|TRBJ2-3|TRBV5-4|once
TGTGCCAGCAGCTTCGACAGCATCAGCGTCAAGCAGTATTTT
CASSFDSISVKQYF
>.|TRBJ2-2|TRBV9|.
TGTGCCAGCAGCTTCGGTCCGGTCGGGACCGGGGAGCTGTTTTTT
CASSFGPVGTGELFF
>TRBD1|TRBJ2-7|TRBV27|.
TGTGCCAGCAGTCCACCCCGGGACAGGGGGCTAGGCGAGCAGTACTTC
CASSPPRDRGLGEQYF
>.|TRBJ2-3|TRBV6-5|once
TGTGCCAGCAGAGTGAGAGATACGCAGTATTTT
CASRVRDTQYF
>.|TRBJ1-5|TRBV28|.
TGTGCCAGCAGTTTGAGGCAGGGATTCTATCAGCCCCAGCATTTT
CASSLRQGFYQPQHF
>.|TRBJ2-7|TRBV7-3|.
TGTGCCAGCAGCGAACGGGCGTCCTACGAGCAGTACTTC
CASSERASYEQYF
>.|TRBJ2-1|TRBV7-2|.
TGTGCCAGCAGCTCCCGATGGCTTAGCTCCTACAATGAGCAGTTCTTC
CASSSRWLSSYNEQFF
>TRBD1|TRBJ1-2|TRBV29-1|.
TGCAGCGGTACAGGGGGGTATGGCTACACCTTC
CSGTGGYGYTF
>.|TRBJ2-7|TRBV9|.
TGTGCCAGCAGCGTAGATGGAGGGCGCCTCTCCTACGAGCAGTACTTC
CASSVDGGRLSYEQYF
>.|TRBJ2-1|TRBV5-1|.
TGCGCCAGCAGCTGGGGGTCGCGCTACAATGAGCAGTTCTTC
CASSWGSRYNEQFF
>.|TRBJ1-1|TRBV5-4|.
TGTGCCAGCGGTTCTGGGAGGAGGGATGAAGCTTTCTTT
CASGSGRRDEAFF
>.|TRBJ2-1|TRBV18|.
TGTGCCAGCTCACCTCGTCTCACGAGCTCCTACAATGAGCAGTTCTTC
CASSPRLTSSYNEQFF
>.|TRBJ2-7|TRBV7-9|.
TGTGCCAGCAGCTTAATTAACGTCCCCTACGAGCAGTACTTC
CASSLINVPYEQYF
>.|TRBJ1-2|TRBV29-1|.
TGCAGCGTTGAAGATGGCAGGGTGTGGGGCTATGGCTACACCTTC
CSVEDGRVWGYGYTF
>TRBD1|TRBJ2-1|TRBV7-2|.
TGTGCCAGCAGCTTTCACAGGGGTGGTGAGCAGTTCTTC
CASSFHRGGEQFF
>.|TRBJ1-5|TRBV6-6|.
TGTGCCAGCAGTTCCATCGACATTCGGAATCAGCCCCAGCATTTT
CASSSIDIRNQPQHF
>.|TRBJ2-7|TRBV5-6|.
TGTGCCAGCAGCTTGGGAGGAGGGCCAAGCTTTAGCTCCTACGAGCAGTACTTC
CASSLGGGPSFSSYEQYF
>.|TRBJ2-1|TRBV15|.
TGTGCCACCAGCAAAACTCGGACTTCTACTGAGAATGAGCAGTTCTTC
CATSKTRTSTENEQFF
>TRBD2|TRBJ2-3|TRBV19|.
TGTGCCAGTAGTATGGGGTCGGGACGACATAGCGGGACCGGATTCACAGATACGCAGTATTTT
CASSMGSGRHSGTGFTDTQYF
>TRBD2|TRBJ2-1|TRBV7-9|.
TGTGCCAGCAGCTTAGCGGGACTAGCGATTCGGAATGAGCAGTTCTTC
CASSLAGLAIRNEQFF
>.|TRBJ1-1|TRBV28|.
TGTGCCAGCAGCGTCCCCGGGTGGGTTATTACTGAAGCTTTCTTT
CASSVPGWVITEAFF
>.|TRBJ1-1|TRBV6-1|.
TGTGCCATCCCGCGGGGAGGGGGTCTCCCTGAAGCTTTCTTT
CAIPRGGGLPEAFF
>TRBD2|TRBJ2-5|TRBV6-9|.
TGTGCCAGCAGTTATGGGGGAGGGGCCCAAGAGACCCAGTACTTC
CASSYGGGAQETQYF
>.|TRBJ2-5|TRBV6-6|.
TGTGCCAGCAGGGGGATCGGGACCCAGTACTTC
CASRGIGTQYF
>.|TRBJ1-2|TRBV7-2|.
TGTGCCAGCAGCTTAGGCGGAAGTACGAAGCGCGGCTACACCTTC
CASSLGGSTKRGYTF
>.|TRBJ2-5|TRBV28|.
TGTGCCAGCAGAACCGGAGGCCCCCCCCAAGAGACCCAGTACTTC
CASRTGGPPQETQYF
>.|TRBJ2-2|TRBV7-6|.
TGTGCCAGCAGCTTAGAGGGTCCTAATACCGGGGAGCTGTTTTTT
CASSLEGPNTGELFF
>.|TRBJ2-1|TRBV10-2|.
TGCGCCAGCAGTCGGGACTTATACAATGAGCAGTTCTTC
CASSRDLYNEQFF
>.|TRBJ1-1|TRBV6-5|.
TGTGCCAGCAGTTACGGGCCTGAAGCTTTCTTT
CASSYGPEAFF
>.|TRBJ1-2|TRBV5-1|.
TGCGCCAGCAGTGTGGACCCCTCGGGAGGCTACACCTTC
CASSVDPSGGYTF
>.|TRBJ2-3|TRBV4-1|.
TGCGCCAGCAGCCAAGGTCGAGCGGCGGGACGCTCACAGAATACGCAGTATTTT
CASSQGRAAGRSQNTQYF
>.|TRBJ2-3|TRBV9|.
TGTGCCAGCACCGGCCGGCCAGGAGGAGATACGCAGTATTTT
CASTGRPGGDTQYF
>TRBD1|TRBJ2-2|TRBV5-1|.
TGCGCCAGCAGCTGGACAGGGGCGGGGACCGGGGAGCTGTTTTTT
CASSWTGAGTGELFF
>.|TRBJ1-1|TRBV19|.
TGTGCCAGTAGTCGGCCCCATACCACGGGGAACACTGAAGCTTTCTTT
CASSRPHTTGNTEAFF